The rows below give T cell receptor beta chains drawn from one sample of a study of cytomegalovirus exposure and HLA in healthy donors. Repertoires were generated with immunoSEQ multiplex PCR, while TCRdb's copy carries only in-frame clones and drops some. The sample carries 75,000 to 100,000 clones, around three quarters recorded once. Material: PBMCs. Receptor source: a man between 60 and 75 years old in good health and CMV-seropositive. Each CDR3 is given with its conserved first and last residue. Each record gives: J gene, V gene, clone size, D gene, CDR3 DNA, CDR3 protein. The D gene is left open where the match is weak. Size values are once, few and many counts, or a class for expanded clones, and some rows have none.

>TRBJ2-7|TRBV7-2|.|.
TGTGCCAGCAGCTTAGTCAGGGAATACGAGCAGTACTTC
CASSLVREYEQYF
>TRBJ2-5|TRBV7-2|.|TRBD2
TGTGCCAGCAGCCGGACTAGCGGGGTTGAGACCCAGTACTTC
CASSRTSGVETQYF
>TRBJ1-3|TRBV7-9|few|TRBD1
TGTGCCAGCAGCTTAACAGGGGAGGTTGGAAACACCATATATTTT
CASSLTGEVGNTIYF
>TRBJ2-2|TRBV6-5|.|.
TGTGCCAGCAGGGGTAGCGGATCCGGCGGGGAGCTGTTTTTT
CASRGSGSGGELFF
>TRBJ2-7|TRBV5-1|.|.
TGCGCCAGCAGCTTGGCATCCGGGTTCGAGCAGTACTTC
CASSLASGFEQYF
>TRBJ2-3|TRBV5-1|.|TRBD1
TGCGCCAGCAGCTGGACAGGGACAGATACGCAGTATTTT
CASSWTGTDTQYF
>TRBJ1-5|TRBV6-5|.|TRBD1
TGTGCCAGCAGTCGTGGGACAGGGCGCAATCAGCCCCAGCATTTT
CASSRGTGRNQPQHF
>TRBJ2-7|TRBV19|.|.
TGTGCCAGTAGTACCGGGACAATAAGCTCCTACGAGCAGTACTTC
CASSTGTISSYEQYF
>TRBJ1-1|TRBV10-3|once|.
TGTGCCATCAACAAAGCGGGGGTGAACACTGAAGCTTTCTTT
CAINKAGVNTEAFF
>TRBJ1-1|TRBV7-9|.|TRBD1
TGTGCCAGCAGCAAGGACAGGGAGGACACTGAAGCTTTCTTT
CASSKDREDTEAFF
>TRBJ1-2|TRBV7-9|.|.
TGTTCCAGCAGCTTGCAGGCCTATGGCTACACCTTC
CSSSLQAYGYTF
>TRBJ1-5|TRBV19|.|TRBD1
TGTGCCAGTAGTACCGGGACAGGGAGGGTCCTACCTAGCAATCAGCCCCAGCATTTT
CASSTGTGRVLPSNQPQHF
>TRBJ2-3|TRBV4-1|.|.
TGCGCCAGCAGGCCCGGACAGAGATACACAGATACGCAGTATTTT
CASRPGQRYTDTQYF
>TRBJ2-2|TRBV2|.|.
TGTGCCAGCAGAGAACAGGACACCGGGGAGCTGTTTTTT
CASREQDTGELFF
>TRBJ2-1|TRBV7-9|.|TRBD1
TGTGCCAGCAGCTTCGGGACAGGGCTACTCTTC
CASSFGTGLLF
>TRBJ2-1|TRBV5-1|.|.
TGCGCCAGCAGCTTGGCCCCGGTAAGCTCCTACAATGAGCAGTTCTTC
CASSLAPVSSYNEQFF
>TRBJ1-2|TRBV5-8|.|TRBD1
TGTGCCAGCAGCGACGGACAGGGCCAATACTATGGCTACACCTTC
CASSDGQGQYYGYTF
>TRBJ2-2|TRBV13|.|TRBD1
TGTGCCAGCAGCTGGGGACAGGGGAACACCGGGGAGCTGTTTTTT
CASSWGQGNTGELFF
>TRBJ2-5|TRBV7-8|.|.
TGTGCCAGCAGCTTCCCATCGAAACAACAAGAGACCCAGTACTTC
CASSFPSKQQETQYF
>TRBJ1-6|TRBV6-5|.|.
TGTGCCAGCAGAACCCGGGCCTATAATTCACCCCTCCACTTT
CASRTRAYNSPLHF
>TRBJ1-2|TRBV9|.|TRBD1
TGTGCCAGCAGCCTTACCGGGACAGGTAACTATGGCTACACCTTC
CASSLTGTGNYGYTF
>TRBJ1-1|TRBV4-3|.|.
TGCGCCAGCAGCCCGCAGGAGGGGCTTGACACTGAAGCTTTCTTT
CASSPQEGLDTEAFF
>TRBJ1-3|TRBV28|few|TRBD1
TGTGCCAGCAGTTTATTCGCCGGGACAGGGGCAGACACCATATATTTT
CASSLFAGTGADTIYF
>TRBJ2-7|TRBV28|.|TRBD1
TGTGCCACCGAGACAGGGTACGGCTACGAGCAGTACTTC
CATETGYGYEQYF
>TRBJ1-2|TRBV10-3|.|.
TGTGCCACCGCGGGCAGGGGTGGCGGCTATGGCTACACCTTC
CATAGRGGGYGYTF
>TRBJ2-5|TRBV7-6|.|TRBD1
TGTGCCAGCAGCTTAGGACAGAACCCGGGACAGGGACAAGAGACCCAGTACTTC
CASSLGQNPGQGQETQYF